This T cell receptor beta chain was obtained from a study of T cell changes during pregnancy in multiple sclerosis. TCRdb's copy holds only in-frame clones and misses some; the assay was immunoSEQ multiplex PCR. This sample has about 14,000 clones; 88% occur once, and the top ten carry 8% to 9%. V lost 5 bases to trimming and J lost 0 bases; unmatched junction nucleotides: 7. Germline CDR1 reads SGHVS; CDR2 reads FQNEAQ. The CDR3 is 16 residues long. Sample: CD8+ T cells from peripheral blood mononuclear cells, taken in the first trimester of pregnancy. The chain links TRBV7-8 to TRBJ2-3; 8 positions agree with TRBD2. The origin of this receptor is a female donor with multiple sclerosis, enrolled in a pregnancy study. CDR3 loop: CASSPIAGWSTDTQYF. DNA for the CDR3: TGTGCCAGCAGCCCTATAGCGGGGTGGAGCACAGATACGCAGTATTTT.